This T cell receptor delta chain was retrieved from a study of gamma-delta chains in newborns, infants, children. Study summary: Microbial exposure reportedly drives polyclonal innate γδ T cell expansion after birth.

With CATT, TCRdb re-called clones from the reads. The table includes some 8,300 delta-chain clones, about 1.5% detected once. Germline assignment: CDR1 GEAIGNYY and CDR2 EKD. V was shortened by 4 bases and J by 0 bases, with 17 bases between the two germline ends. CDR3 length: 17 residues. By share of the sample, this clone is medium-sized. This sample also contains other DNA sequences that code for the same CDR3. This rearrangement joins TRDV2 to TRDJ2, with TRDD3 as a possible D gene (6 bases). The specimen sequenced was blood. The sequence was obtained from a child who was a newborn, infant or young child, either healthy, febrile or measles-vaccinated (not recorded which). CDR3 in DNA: TGTGCCTGTGAACCTGTGGGGGCTAAAGCTTTGACAGCACAACTCTTCTTT. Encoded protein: CACEPVGAKALTAQLFF.